This T cell receptor beta chain was found in a study of cytomegalovirus exposure and HLA in healthy donors. Study observations and caveats: Reports indicated that the classifier achieved high specificity and sensitivity in diagnosing cytomegalovirus status. Through in vitro validation, a few CMV-associated chains were shown to be specific for CMV antigens. The listing of 150 to 200 TCR beta chains classed them as cytomegalovirus-associated.

This clone has a single count. Its antigen is not known. Some clones are missing from TCRdb's copy, which holds only in-frame ones; the method was immunoSEQ multiplex PCR. Of some 250,000 clones detected, 90% appear once; the ten largest clones hold less than 0.4%. The source material was PBMCs. This clonotype was sampled from a woman younger than 35 in good health and CMV-seronegative.

CDR3 coding DNA: TGTGCCAGCAGTCCCCGACTAGCGGGGATCACAGATACGCAGTATTTT. It is translated as CASSPRLAGITDTQYF. V is TRBV27 and J is TRBJ2-3; TRBD2 matches 11 bases. From germline, CDR1 is MNHEY and CDR2 SMNVEV (reference sequence). J lost 2 bases, V lost 5 bases, and 6 bases had no gene match. This CDR3 is 16 amino acids long.